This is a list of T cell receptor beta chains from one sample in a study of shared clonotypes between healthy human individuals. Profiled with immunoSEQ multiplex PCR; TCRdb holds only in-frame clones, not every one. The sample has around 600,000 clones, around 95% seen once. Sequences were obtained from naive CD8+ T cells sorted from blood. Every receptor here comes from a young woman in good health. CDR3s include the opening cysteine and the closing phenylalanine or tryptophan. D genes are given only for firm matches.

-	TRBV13	CASSLGLGVTGELFF
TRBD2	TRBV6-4	CASSAPLAGVKDTQYF
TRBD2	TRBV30	CAWSWASGSHEQYF
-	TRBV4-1	CASSQGGPYYNEQFF
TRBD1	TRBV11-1	CASSLAHLGQGFYEQYF
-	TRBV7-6	CASSSAQTPGTDTQYF
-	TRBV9	CASSVAGVLDTQYF
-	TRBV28	CASSLEGLYLYGYTF
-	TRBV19	CATLDSQNTEAFF
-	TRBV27	CASSSGRDQETQYF
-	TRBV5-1	CASSLRIADEQFF
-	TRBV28	CASSYDTGGTEAFF
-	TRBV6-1	CASSEGGDSYEQYF
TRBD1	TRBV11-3	CASSLGDRVLYNEQFF
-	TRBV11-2	CASSEITGPLDTGELFF
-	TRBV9	CASRGAMNTEAFF
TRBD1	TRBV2	CASSEAVTGGSAFF
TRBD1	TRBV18	CASSQTGGAYQPQHF
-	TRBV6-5	CASSMSQYNEQFF
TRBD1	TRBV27	CASSYLSGTGTEKLFF
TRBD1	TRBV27	CASGPPGGTKETQYF
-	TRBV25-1	CASSELEFEETQYF
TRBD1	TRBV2	CASSPDSGTGTYEQYF
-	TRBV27	CASSSYRAQETQYF
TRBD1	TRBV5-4	CASSGPGTGIGNEQFF
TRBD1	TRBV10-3	CAISTGAYEQYF
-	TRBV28	CASSLSGTYEQYF
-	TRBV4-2	CASSQDWGSEDTDTQYF
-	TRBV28	CASRPPFFQLAASTYEQYF
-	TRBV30	CAWSDGRLYEQYF
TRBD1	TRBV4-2	CASSQDLTGKLGAFF
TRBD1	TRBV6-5	CASKSPRQGYGEAFF
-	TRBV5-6	CASSLGNLPLGYGYTF
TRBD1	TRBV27	CASSAPGQGSSPLHF
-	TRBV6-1	CASSPRGLGATEQYF
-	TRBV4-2	CASSQVLGQFNQPQHF
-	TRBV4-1	CASSQREGANEKLFF
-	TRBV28	CASGRLPSGANVLTF
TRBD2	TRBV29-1	CSVTSGNHLTEQYF
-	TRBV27	CASSLSGRGYEQYF
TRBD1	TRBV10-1	CASSVFQGEANEQFF
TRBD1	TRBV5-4	CASSLDGVTGVEKLFF
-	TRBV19	CASSAGGGHGYTF
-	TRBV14	CASSQDVLARSYEQYF
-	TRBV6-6	CASSISGPYEQYF
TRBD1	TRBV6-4	CASSDTTGGNEQFF
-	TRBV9	CASSVGGSTNEKLFF
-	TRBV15	CATSRDRGNTGELFF
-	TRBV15	CATSTQPPGEQYF